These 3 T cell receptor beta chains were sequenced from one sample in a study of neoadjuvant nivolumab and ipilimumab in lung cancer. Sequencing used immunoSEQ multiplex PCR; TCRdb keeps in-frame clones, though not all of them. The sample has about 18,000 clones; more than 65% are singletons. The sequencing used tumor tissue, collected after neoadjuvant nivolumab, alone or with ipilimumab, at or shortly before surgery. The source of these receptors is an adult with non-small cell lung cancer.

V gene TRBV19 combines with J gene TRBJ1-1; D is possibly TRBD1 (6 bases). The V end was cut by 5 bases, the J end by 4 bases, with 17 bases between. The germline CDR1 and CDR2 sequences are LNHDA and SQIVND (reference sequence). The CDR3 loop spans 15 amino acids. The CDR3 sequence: CASSAMTLGATEAFF. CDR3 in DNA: TGTGCCAGTAGTGCAATGACTCTGGGGGCCACTGAAGCTTTCTTT.

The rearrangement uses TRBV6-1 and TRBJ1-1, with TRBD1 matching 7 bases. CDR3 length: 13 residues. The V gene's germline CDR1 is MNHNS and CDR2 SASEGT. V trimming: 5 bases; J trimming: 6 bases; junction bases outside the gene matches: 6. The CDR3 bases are TGTGCCAGCAGTATAAACAGGGGCGCTGAAGCTTTCTTT. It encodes CASSINRGAEAFF.

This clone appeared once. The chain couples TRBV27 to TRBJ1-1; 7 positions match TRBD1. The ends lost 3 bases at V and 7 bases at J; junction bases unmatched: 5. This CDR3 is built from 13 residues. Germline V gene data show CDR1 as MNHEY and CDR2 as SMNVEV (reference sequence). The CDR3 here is CASSLDRKGEAFF. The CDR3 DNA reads TGTGCCAGCAGTTTGGACAGGAAGGGTGAAGCTTTCTTT.